This entry describes one T cell receptor (beta chain). Antigen: not known. The data were taken from a study of T cell responses to AZD1222 COVID-19 vaccine. CDR1 and CDR2 (germline): KGHSH, LQKENI. This CDR3 has 13 amino acids. V lost 3 bases, J lost 5 bases, and 0 bases stayed unmatched. Samples with a second dose at about 4 or about 12 weeks were pooled together. Whole-study results and caveats: Seropositive at baseline were only six or seven AZD1222 recipients. Repertoire sampling was restricted to post-peak T cell response timepoints.

Repertoires were generated with immunoSEQ multiplex PCR, while TCRdb's copy carries only in-frame clones and drops some. The sample has about 88,000 clones, roughly 89% seen once. The source material was peripheral blood, sampled 28 days after the second AZD1222 dose. J is TRBJ1-4 and V is TRBV18; TRBD1 aligns across 7 bases. The clonotype originates from an adult who received the AZD1222 COVID-19 vaccine. As DNA, the CDR3 is TGTGCCAGCTCACCGGACAGGAATGAAAAACTGTTTTTT. This gives the protein CASSPDRNEKLFF.